This TCR beta chain was sequenced for a study of immune heterogeneity within non-small cell lung tumors. The CDR3 runs 13 residues. Looked up from germline, CDR1 is MNHNS and CDR2 is SASEGT. The TCR beta CDR3 region was amplified by multiplex PCR employing 32 V and 13 J primers. MiXCR was run by TCRdb on the multiplex PCR reads, yielding one entry per CDR3 protein. The profile shows 20,000 to 25,000 distinct CDR3 sequences, 27% of them singletons. With approximately 600 ng used per sample, the template was genomic DNA from bulk tumor. Several biopsies per primary tumor, spaced far apart, were taken during surgery. The study cohort was described as untreated, and its members had newly diagnosed non-small cell lung cancer. They went on to have curative surgery. This clonotype has a single count. This clone may be a read error of a much larger clone one base away.

The sequenced material came from lung tumor tissue. The TCR was taken from a man in his forties with non-small cell lung cancer. The chain uses TRBV6-1 and TRBJ2-5, with D perhaps TRBD1 (6 bases). The CDR3, as DNA: TGTGCAAGCTCGGGACACCGCCCCGAGACCCGGTACTTC. The encoded protein is CASSGHRPETRYF.